This T cell receptor (beta chain) was sequenced in a study of tumor-infiltrating lymphocytes in oesophageal squamous cell carcinoma. CDR1 SGHVS and CDR2 FQNEAQ come from the germline V gene. This CDR3 is 13 amino acids long. The V end was cut by 3 bases, the J end by 4 bases, with 9 bases between. TCRdb recomputed calls from the PCR reads with MiXCR, one row per CDR3 protein. The data show roughly 19,000 distinct CDR3 sequences, with about 40% seen just once and under 12% held by the top ten. This clonotype was obtained from a male donor with esophageal squamous cell carcinoma. The chain couples TRBV7-8 to TRBJ2-5; D gene ambiguous. Sequenced material: normal esophageal tissue next to the tumor. This CDR3 is CASSFEERETQYF. CDR3 nucleotide sequence: TGTGCCAGCAGCTTCGAAGAGAGAGAGACCCAGTACTTC.